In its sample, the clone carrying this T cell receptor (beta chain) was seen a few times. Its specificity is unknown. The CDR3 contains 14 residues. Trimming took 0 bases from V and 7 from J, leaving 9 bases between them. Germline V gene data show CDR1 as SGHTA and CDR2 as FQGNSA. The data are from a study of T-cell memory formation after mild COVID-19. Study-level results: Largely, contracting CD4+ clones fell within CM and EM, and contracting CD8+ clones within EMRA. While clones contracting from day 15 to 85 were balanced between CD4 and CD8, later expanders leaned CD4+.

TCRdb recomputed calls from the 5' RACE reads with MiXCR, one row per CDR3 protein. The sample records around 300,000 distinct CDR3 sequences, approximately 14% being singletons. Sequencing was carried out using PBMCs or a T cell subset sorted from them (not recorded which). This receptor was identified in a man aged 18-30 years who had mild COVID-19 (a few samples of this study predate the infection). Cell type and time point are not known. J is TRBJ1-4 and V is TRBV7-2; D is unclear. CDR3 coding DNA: TGTGCCAGCAGCTTAGCGCCCGGGAGTGAAAAACTGTTTTTT. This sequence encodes CASSLAPGSEKLFF.